This T cell receptor beta chain appears in the sequencing data of a study of blood T cell repertoires in COVID-19. The study recruited people aged roughly 18 to 100 years across approximately 25 US areas. Donors of Cohort 3 who recovered were those that had two negative PCRs, clearance, or symptom resolution. The CDR3 has 14 amino acids. Germline CDR1 and CDR2: SGHRS and YFSETQ. The V gene lost 3 bases and the J gene lost 2 bases, with 11 bases spanning the gap. Generated by immunoSEQ multiplex PCR, the TCRdb table keeps only in-frame clones and is missing some. The top ten clones hold 1.9% of a sample with approximately 270,000 clones, approximately 85% of them seen once.

The clonotype was recovered from a woman aged 45-65 years who had recovered from COVID-19. The rearrangement joins TRBV5-1 to TRBJ1-2; D remains ambiguous. Sequencing input: PBMCs or T cells enriched from blood (not recorded which). In DNA, the CDR3 is TGCGCCAGCAGCTCCGGTGATTACAACTATGGCTACACCTTC. Translated: CASSSGDYNYGYTF.